Listed here are 20 T cell receptor beta chains from one sample, sequenced in a study of blood T cell repertoires in COVID-19. Assay: immunoSEQ multiplex PCR; the TCRdb copy retains only in-frame clones and omits some. The data show roughly 250,000 clones, approximately 85% seen once. Sequencing was performed on peripheral blood. The origin of the receptors is a human donor with COVID-19, enrolled during active disease. The donor label of this sample is uncertain.

The chain employs TRBV6-1 and TRBJ1-4; no clear D. Germline V gives CDR1 MNHNS, CDR2 SASEGT. V was trimmed by 1 base and J by 8 bases, leaving 14 bases between them. The length of the CDR3 is 15 residues. The CDR3 here is CASSEDGREEEKLFF. The CDR3 nucleotides read TGTGCCAGCAGTGAAGATGGGAGGGAAGAGGAAAAACTGTTTTTT.

This chain uses TRBV7-2 with TRBJ2-3, with TRBD2 matching 7 bases. The V gene end was trimmed by 5 bases and the J gene end by 0 bases; junction bases not matched to a gene: 8. The CDR3 covers 16 residues. Looked up from germline, CDR1 is SGHTA and CDR2 is FQGNSA. CDR3 DNA: TGTGCCAGCAGCAATCCTAGCGGCCCTAGCACAGATACGCAGTATTTT. It yields the protein CASSNPSGPSTDTQYF. Supplemented by reference TRBV7-2 and TRBJ2-3, the full variable domain reads GAGVSQSPSNKVTEKGKDVELRCDPISGHTALYWYRQSLGQGLEFLIYFQGNSAPDKSGLPSDRFSAERTGGSVSTLTIQRTQQEDSAVYLCASSNPSGPSTDTQYFGPGTRLTVL.

The chain has TRBV18 and TRBJ2-5, with 10 bases matching TRBD1. Trimming removed 3 bases from V and 3 bases from J; junction bases left unmatched: 4. Germline CDR1 KGHSH, CDR2 LQKENI. CDR3 length equals 15 residues. The CDR3 reads CASSPRQGAEETQYF. CDR3 bases: TGTGCCAGCTCACCCAGACAGGGGGCGGAAGAGACCCAGTACTTC.

The chain couples TRBV5-1 to TRBJ2-2; D might be TRBD2 (6 bases). The CDR3 spans 16 residues. Germline CDR1 and CDR2: SGHRS and YFSETQ. V shed 1 base and J shed 3 bases, with 13 bases lying between them. The CDR3 here is CASSLIPGADTGELFF. The CDR3, as DNA: TGCGCCAGCAGCTTGATTCCGGGAGCGGACACCGGGGAGCTGTTTTTT.

Regarding this clone: The sample holds other DNA sequences that translate to the same CDR3. The V gene is TRBV27, the J gene TRBJ2-1; tentative D call: TRBD2 (6 bases). V was shortened by 3 bases and J by 2 bases, with 8 bases between the two germline ends. Germline values: CDR1 MNHEY, CDR2 SMNVEV (reference sequence). The CDR3 extends over 14 amino acids. The CDR3 bases are TGTGCCAGCAGTTTGGGGGGACCCTACAATGAGCAGTTCTTC. Residues: CASSLGGPYNEQFF.

This clone was detected only once. As DNA, the CDR3 is TGCGCCAGCAGCCAAGATCAGGGGCAGGCTTATGGCTACACCTTC. Amino acids: CASSQDQGQAYGYTF. The J gene is TRBJ1-2, the V gene TRBV4-3; D is perhaps TRBD1 (6 bases). Germline V gives CDR1 LGHNA, CDR2 YSLEER. The CDR3 runs 15 residues. V lost 0 bases, J lost 5 bases, and 13 bases lay in between.

In regard to this clone: At one boundary the junction diverges from the germline segment, which might be a read error. This sequence joins TRBV27 and TRBJ2-4, with 9 bases lining up with TRBD1. The CDR3 length is 13 residues. CDR1 MNHEY and CDR2 SMNVEV come from the germline V gene (reference sequence). CDR3 DNA: TGTGCCAGCAGTTTACCGCGGGACAGGGAGCTTCTTTTC. Translating it yields CASSLPRDRELLF.

The CDR3 region has the DNA TGTGCCAGCAGCTTTCAGCGTGCTTCCTACAATGAGCAGTTCTTC. It yields the protein CASSFQRASYNEQFF. The chain recombines TRBV7-8 with TRBJ2-1; D is uncertain. The CDR3 loop spans 15 amino acids. The germline V gene encodes CDR1 SGHVS and CDR2 FQNEAQ. Trimming removed 3 bases at V and 1 base at J, with 10 bases between.

The chain carries TRBV11-2 and TRBJ2-5; 9 bases are a match to TRBD2. This CDR3 has 14 amino acids. With V trimmed by 5 bases and J by 5 bases, 6 bases remained unmatched. Germline assignment: CDR1 SGHAT and CDR2 FQNNGV. The CDR3 bases are TGTGCCAGCAGCCTACAACTAGCGGGCGAGACCCAGTACTTC. This codes for CASSLQLAGETQYF.

The chain uses TRBV5-1 and TRBJ2-3, with D maybe TRBD2 (6 bases). The CDR3 length is 17 residues. Germline V lookup: CDR1 SGHRS, CDR2 YFSETQ. Trimming removed 0 bases from V and 0 bases from J, with 14 bases in between. CDR3 loop: CASSLESGAASTDTQYF. The CDR3 DNA reads as TGCGCCAGCAGCTTGGAATCGGGAGCGGCAAGCACAGATACGCAGTATTTT. Filled out from reference TRBV5-1 and TRBJ2-3, the complete variable domain reads KAGVTQTPRYLIKTRGQQVTLSCSPISGHRSVSWYQQTPGQGLQFLFEYFSETQRNKGNFPGRFSGRQFSNSRSEMNVSTLELGDSALYLCASSLESGAASTDTQYFGPGTRLTVL.

The rearrangement uses TRBV6-5 and TRBJ2-1, with TRBD1 matching 12 bases. The CDR3 covers 15 residues. The J segment lost 7 bases and the V segment lost 6 bases, leaving 7 bases of the junction unmatched. Per the germline V gene, CDR1 is MNHEY and CDR2 is SVGAGI. The CDR3 DNA is TGTGCCAGCAGCCTACGGGACAGGGGGCAGAATGAGCAGTTCTTC. Translation: CASSLRDRGQNEQFF.

The rearrangement links TRBV13 to TRBJ1-3, with 9 bases matching TRBD1. V shed 5 bases, J shed 0 bases, and the junction held 8 bases outside the gene matches. The CDR3 runs 17 residues. CDR1 and CDR2 from the germline V gene are PRHDT and FYEKMQ (reference sequence). As DNA, the CDR3 is TGTGCCAGCAGCCCAGACAGGGGGGATCCCTCTGGAAACACCATATATTTT. Translation gives CASSPDRGDPSGNTIYF.

This clone was seen only a few times. This chain links TRBV7-3 with TRBJ2-7; D ambiguous. The CDR3 covers 15 residues. V was pared by 5 bases and J by 3 bases, with 17 bases between. Germline assignment: CDR1 SGHTA and CDR2 FQGTGA. CDR3 residues: CASSPVGDPGYEQYF. CDR3 nucleotides: TGTGCCAGCAGCCCAGTCGGAGACCCCGGCTACGAGCAGTACTTC.

V is TRBV5-5 and J is TRBJ2-3; 9 bases map to TRBD1. After removal of 4 bases from V and 0 bases from J, the junction contained 3 bases not matched to a gene. The CDR3 runs 15 residues. Per germline, CDR1 SGHKS and CDR2 YYEKEE (reference sequence). CDR3 residues: CASSRTGASTDTQYF. DNA of the CDR3: TGTGCCAGCAGCCGGACAGGGGCGAGCACAGATACGCAGTATTTT.

The V call is TRBV2, the J call TRBJ2-1; weak D call: TRBD1 (6 bases). This CDR3 comprises 16 residues. Trimming shortened V by 3 bases and J by 3 bases, and 15 bases separated the two germline ends. Germline V gene lookup returns CDR1 SNHLY and CDR2 FYNNEI. The CDR3 nucleotides are TGTGCCAGCAGTGACCAGGGGACCCTCATCTACAATGAGCAGTTCTTC. Amino acid sequence: CASSDQGTLIYNEQFF.

This clone was counted a single time. The chain uses TRBV30 and TRBJ1-2; 8 positions agree with TRBD1. CDR3 length equals 14 residues. Germline values: CDR1 GTSNPN, CDR2 SVGIG (reference sequence). Trimming cost V 2 bases and J 6 bases; bases outside gene matches: 8. This CDR3 reads CAWSRDRLGDGYTF. DNA of the CDR3: TGTGCCTGGAGTCGGGACAGGTTAGGAGATGGCTACACCTTC.

The chain employs TRBV7-9 and TRBJ1-4; 7 bases map to TRBD1. Germline V gene sequence: CDR1 SEHNR, CDR2 FQNEAQ (reference sequence). CDR3 length: 15 residues. The ends lost 1 base at V and 7 bases at J; junction bases unmatched: 6. CDR3 bases: TGTGCCAGCAGCTTAGTGGGGGCAGGGGGTGAAAAACTGTTTTTT. Translated: CASSLVGAGGEKLFF.

The chain employs TRBV5-1 and TRBJ1-1; D might be TRBD1 (5 bases). Germline V gene lookup returns CDR1 SGHRS and CDR2 YFSETQ. This CDR3 spans 17 amino acids. The V end lost 0 bases, the J end lost 4 bases, and 19 bases lay between the germline ends. In DNA form, the CDR3 reads TGCGCCAGCAGCTTGGCAGCGGGGGGTGGTATGTCCACTGAAGCTTTCTTT. Its protein is CASSLAAGGGMSTEAFF. The variable domain in full, with the rest retrieved from reference TRBV5-1 and TRBJ1-1, is KAGVTQTPRYLIKTRGQQVTLSCSPISGHRSVSWYQQTPGQGLQFLFEYFSETQRNKGNFPGRFSGRQFSNSRSEMNVSTLELGDSALYLCASSLAAGGGMSTEAFFGQGTRLTVV.

The chain joins TRBV7-3 to TRBJ2-5; 14 bases agree with TRBD2. CDR3 length: 15 amino acids. V lost 4 bases and J lost 4; bases outside the gene matches: 2. Germline CDR1 SGHTA, CDR2 FQGTGA. In nucleotides, the CDR3 is TGTGCCAGCAGCTCCGGACTAGCGGGAGGAGAGACCCAGTACTTC. It specifies CASSSGLAGGETQYF.

The chain employs TRBV30 and TRBJ1-2; possibly TRBD1 for D (6 bases). Germline CDR1 is GTSNPN and CDR2 is SVGIG (reference sequence). V was cut by 5 bases and J by 2 bases, with 18 bases left in between. The CDR3 is 15 amino acids. CDR3 DNA sequence: TGTGCCTGGGAAATAAACAGGGCGTACAACTATGGCTACACCTTC. It codes for CAWEINRAYNYGYTF. The variable domain in full, with the rest retrieved from reference TRBV30 and TRBJ1-2, is SQTIHQWPATLVQPVGSPLSLECTVEGTSNPNLYWYRQAAGRGLQLLFYSVGIGQISSEVPQNLSASRPQDRQFILSSKKLLLSDSGFYLCAWEINRAYNYGYTFGSGTRLTVV.